Sequencing of this T cell receptor beta chain was carried out in a study of T cell responses to AZD1222 COVID-19 vaccine. TCRdb keeps only in-frame clones here, not all; method: immunoSEQ multiplex PCR. The repertoire includes about 200,000 clones, 90% to 95% of them detected once, and 0.95% to 1.1% sits in the top ten. This specimen consisted of peripheral blood, obtained 28 days after the second AZD1222 dose. The sequence derives from an adult who received the AZD1222 COVID-19 vaccine.

This CDR3 reads CASTPNGANVLTF. In DNA form, the CDR3 reads TGTGCCAGCACCCCGAATGGGGCCAACGTCCTGACTTTC. The chain carries TRBV6-5 and TRBJ2-6; D ambiguous. Germline values: CDR1 MNHEY, CDR2 SVGAGI. The length of the CDR3 is 13 residues. Trimming took 7 bases from V and 3 from J, leaving 7 bases between them.